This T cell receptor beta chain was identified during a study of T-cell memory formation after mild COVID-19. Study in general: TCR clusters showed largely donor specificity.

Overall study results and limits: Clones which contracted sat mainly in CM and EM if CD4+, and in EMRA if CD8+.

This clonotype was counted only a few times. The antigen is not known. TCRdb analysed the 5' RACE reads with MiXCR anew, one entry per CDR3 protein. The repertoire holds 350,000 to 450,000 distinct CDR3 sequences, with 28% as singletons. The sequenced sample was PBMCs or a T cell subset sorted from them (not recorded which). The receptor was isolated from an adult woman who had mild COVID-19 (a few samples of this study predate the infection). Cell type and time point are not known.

The chain's CDR3 is CAWSVWQGQEEQYF. In nucleotides, the CDR3 is TGTGCCTGGAGTGTATGGCAGGGGCAAGAGGAGCAGTACTTC. The rearrangement links TRBV30 to TRBJ2-7; tentative D call: TRBD1 (6 bases). The CDR3 length is 14 residues. The V end was cut by 0 bases, the J end by 7 bases, with 16 bases between. Germline-derived CDR1 and CDR2 are GTSNPN and SVGIG (reference sequence).